This is a list of T cell receptor beta chains from one sample in a study of blood T cell repertoires in COVID-19. Measured with immunoSEQ multiplex PCR; TCRdb has only the in-frame clones, and not every one. Among over 85,000 clones listed, about 90% were seen once. The sample taken for sequencing was peripheral blood. These receptors were taken from a human donor in a cohort sampled during active COVID-19. CDR3s include the opening cysteine and the closing phenylalanine or tryptophan. Size is omitted from some rows. Given values are once, few, many or a class for expanded clones.

CDR3 length: 17; V gene: TRBV2; J gene: TRBJ2-1; clone size: few; CDR3 protein: CASSVQEQPLSYNEQFF
CDR3 length: 16; V gene: TRBV19; J gene: TRBJ2-4; clone size: -; CDR3 protein: CASSTGRGLAKNIQYF
CDR3 length: 13; V gene: TRBV19; J gene: TRBJ1-1; clone size: -; CDR3 protein: CASTGFMNTEAFF
CDR3 length: 15; V gene: TRBV5-6; J gene: TRBJ2-2; clone size: -; CDR3 protein: CASSPTLDRARELFF
CDR3 length: 15; V gene: TRBV6-5; J gene: TRBJ1-5; clone size: -; CDR3 protein: CASRPTGTSNQPQHF
CDR3 length: 15; V gene: TRBV7-2; J gene: TRBJ1-6; clone size: -; CDR3 protein: CASILGDRGNSPLHF
CDR3 length: 14; V gene: TRBV5-8; J gene: TRBJ1-1; clone size: few; CDR3 protein: CASSQGQLNTEAFF
CDR3 length: 16; V gene: TRBV5-4; J gene: TRBJ2-2; clone size: -; CDR3 protein: CASSPGQGVSTGELFF
CDR3 length: 14; V gene: TRBV5-1; J gene: TRBJ2-7; clone size: -; CDR3 protein: CASSSGSATYEQYF
CDR3 length: 16; V gene: TRBV10-3; J gene: TRBJ2-2; clone size: -; CDR3 protein: CAISELLGGNTGELFF
CDR3 length: 13; V gene: TRBV7-6; J gene: TRBJ2-3; clone size: -; CDR3 protein: CASSSLVEDTQYF
CDR3 length: 12; V gene: TRBV10-3; J gene: TRBJ1-1; clone size: -; CDR3 protein: CASGGGNTEAFF
CDR3 length: 14; V gene: TRBV6-1; J gene: TRBJ2-7; clone size: -; CDR3 protein: CASSEWGRAYEQYF
CDR3 length: 15; V gene: TRBV27; J gene: TRBJ2-1; clone size: -; CDR3 protein: CASSPRTSDYNEQFF
CDR3 length: 15; V gene: TRBV7-2; J gene: TRBJ2-7; clone size: -; CDR3 protein: CASSLSGQGAYEQYF
CDR3 length: 12; V gene: TRBV15; J gene: TRBJ2-1; clone size: -; CDR3 protein: CATSSADNEQFF
CDR3 length: 13; V gene: TRBV4-1; J gene: TRBJ2-1; clone size: -; CDR3 protein: CASSHITYNEQFF
CDR3 length: 14; V gene: TRBV11-2; J gene: TRBJ2-1; clone size: -; CDR3 protein: CASSPAGPTNEQFF
CDR3 length: 20; V gene: TRBV21-1; J gene: TRBJ2-7; clone size: -; CDR3 protein: CASSKSGTSGSPGISYEQYF
CDR3 length: 13; V gene: TRBV11-2; J gene: TRBJ2-5; clone size: -; CDR3 protein: CASSFSQSKTQYF
CDR3 length: 19; V gene: TRBV6-6; J gene: TRBJ1-4; clone size: -; CDR3 protein: CASSLGTGGSIGSNEKLFF
CDR3 length: 15; V gene: TRBV14; J gene: TRBJ2-7; clone size: -; CDR3 protein: CASSQEIGGGDEQYF
CDR3 length: 15; V gene: TRBV9; J gene: TRBJ2-7; clone size: once; CDR3 protein: CASSVFPGQGYEQYF
CDR3 length: 14; V gene: TRBV27; J gene: TRBJ1-5; clone size: -; CDR3 protein: CASSPITGNQPQHF
CDR3 length: 17; V gene: TRBV5-4; J gene: TRBJ2-2; clone size: -; CDR3 protein: CASSLDGGAQNTGELFF
CDR3 length: 15; V gene: TRBV5-4; J gene: TRBJ2-1; clone size: -; CDR3 protein: CASSLGLAGVHEQFF
CDR3 length: 16; V gene: TRBV5-1; J gene: TRBJ2-7; clone size: -; CDR3 protein: CASSMGTGTVTYEQYF
CDR3 length: 16; V gene: TRBV5-1; J gene: TRBJ2-3; clone size: -; CDR3 protein: CASSLMGLPSTDTQYF
CDR3 length: 18; V gene: TRBV9; J gene: TRBJ2-1; clone size: -; CDR3 protein: CASSPRGGARAGAGEQFF
CDR3 length: 18; V gene: TRBV7-9; J gene: TRBJ2-7; clone size: -; CDR3 protein: CASSLGSSARPNPYEQYF
CDR3 length: 13; V gene: TRBV19; J gene: TRBJ1-2; clone size: -; CDR3 protein: CASIETGAAGYTF
CDR3 length: 16; V gene: TRBV28; J gene: TRBJ2-1; clone size: -; CDR3 protein: CASSLGGLAGGNEQFF
CDR3 length: 14; V gene: TRBV9; J gene: TRBJ2-7; clone size: -; CDR3 protein: CASSVTGDSYEQYF
CDR3 length: 17; V gene: TRBV4-1; J gene: TRBJ2-5; clone size: few; CDR3 protein: CASSQGVPGLAKETQYF
CDR3 length: 16; V gene: TRBV2; J gene: TRBJ2-3; clone size: -; CDR3 protein: CASSETSGRPPGTQYF
CDR3 length: 16; V gene: TRBV9; J gene: TRBJ2-7; clone size: -; CDR3 protein: CASSEPRLAGVKEQYF
CDR3 length: 14; V gene: TRBV7-7; J gene: TRBJ1-1; clone size: -; CDR3 protein: CASSPGGGSTEAFF
CDR3 length: 13; V gene: TRBV6-1; J gene: TRBJ1-6; clone size: -; CDR3 protein: CASSEEGDSPLHF
CDR3 length: 15; V gene: TRBV15; J gene: TRBJ2-6; clone size: -; CDR3 protein: CATSRDRAGANVLTF
CDR3 length: 13; V gene: TRBV5-6; J gene: TRBJ2-7; clone size: -; CDR3 protein: CASSPGRADEQYF
CDR3 length: 15; V gene: TRBV7-2; J gene: TRBJ2-5; clone size: -; CDR3 protein: CASSLGRAGPETQYF
CDR3 length: 17; V gene: TRBV11-2; J gene: TRBJ2-1; clone size: -; CDR3 protein: CASSLGGVGSSYNEQFF
CDR3 length: 15; V gene: TRBV6-6; J gene: TRBJ1-1; clone size: -; CDR3 protein: CASRGSRGWDTEAFF
CDR3 length: 15; V gene: TRBV7-2; J gene: TRBJ2-7; clone size: once; CDR3 protein: CASSFIRREGAEQYF
CDR3 length: 14; V gene: TRBV9; J gene: TRBJ2-7; clone size: -; CDR3 protein: CASSVQGLREEQYF
CDR3 length: 16; V gene: TRBV5-1; J gene: TRBJ2-5; clone size: -; CDR3 protein: CASSPRTSGRGETQYF
CDR3 length: 14; V gene: TRBV2; J gene: TRBJ2-7; clone size: once; CDR3 protein: CASSAPGLVYEQYF
CDR3 length: 14; V gene: TRBV18; J gene: TRBJ1-2; clone size: -; CDR3 protein: CASSRSGTENGYTF
CDR3 length: 12; V gene: TRBV28; J gene: TRBJ2-1; clone size: few; CDR3 protein: CASSRDTNEQFF
CDR3 length: 11; V gene: TRBV28; J gene: TRBJ1-5; clone size: few; CDR3 protein: CASSRQGPQHF
CDR3 length: 15; V gene: TRBV4-3; J gene: TRBJ2-7; clone size: -; CDR3 protein: CASSQGTSVGHEQYF
CDR3 length: 16; V gene: TRBV5-1; J gene: TRBJ1-4; clone size: -; CDR3 protein: CASSWTGGSNNEKLFF
CDR3 length: 16; V gene: TRBV19; J gene: TRBJ2-3; clone size: once; CDR3 protein: CASSKPSGSSTDTQYF
CDR3 length: 15; V gene: TRBV29-1; J gene: TRBJ1-2; clone size: -; CDR3 protein: CSVSPRLTSNYGYTF